The rows below give T cell receptor beta chains drawn from one sample of a study of shared clonotypes between healthy human individuals. Profiling relied on immunoSEQ multiplex PCR, and the TCRdb table lists in-frame clones only, not all of them. The table includes 2 million to 2.5 million clones, 93% detected once. The sequenced sample consisted of naive CD4+ T cells from PBMCs. These receptors originate from a man aged 18 to 29 in good health. Some clones in this sample may be carry-over from other donors' samples. The CDR3 runs from the conserved cysteine through the conserved F or W. A D gene is named only where the DNA matches it firmly. Expanded clones get a size class; other rows say once, few or many, or leave the size out.

v_gene	abundance	j_gene	len	d_gene	CDR3aa	CDR3nt
TRBV5-4	.	TRBJ2-5	14	.	CASSFARGQETQYF	TGTGCCAGCAGCTTTGCCAGGGGCCAAGAGACCCAGTACTTC
TRBV6-6	.	TRBJ2-2	15	TRBD2	CASFRGGANTGELFF	TGTGCCAGCTTCCGGGGGGGGGCGAACACCGGGGAGCTGTTTTTT
TRBV2	.	TRBJ2-2	13	.	CASSGWNTGELFF	TGTGCCAGCAGTGGCTGGAACACCGGGGAGCTGTTTTTT
TRBV7-3	.	TRBJ2-3	14	.	CASSPTRDTDTQYF	TGTGCCAGCAGCCCCACTAGGGACACAGATACGCAGTATTTT
TRBV7-2	.	TRBJ2-5	14	TRBD1	CASSSRGPQETQYF	TGTGCCAGCAGCTCCAGGGGGCCCCAAGAGACCCAGTACTTC
TRBV6-5	.	TRBJ2-7	13	.	CASSYSERGEQYF	TGTGCCAGCAGTTACTCCGAACGGGGCGAGCAGTACTTC
TRBV28	.	TRBJ2-7	15	.	CASSIYSLGSYEQYF	TGTGCCAGCAGTATCTATAGCCTGGGGAGCTACGAGCAGTACTTC
TRBV5-1	once	TRBJ2-6	15	.	CASSLGGDGANVLTF	TGCGCCAGCAGCTTGGGAGGGGACGGGGCCAACGTCCTGACTTTC
TRBV27	.	TRBJ2-3	13	.	CASSRTVTDTQYF	TGTGCCAGCAGTCGGACCGTAACAGATACGCAGTATTTT
TRBV5-1	.	TRBJ2-3	16	.	CASNWVGSDRTDTQYF	TGCGCCAGCAACTGGGTTGGTAGCGATCGGACAGATACGCAGTATTTT
TRBV4-1	.	TRBJ1-1	13	.	CASSQSDGGYAFF	TGCGCCAGCAGCCAGAGTGATGGGGGGTATGCTTTCTTT
TRBV27	.	TRBJ2-5	16	.	CASSVNPRVPQETQYF	TGTGCCAGCAGTGTAAACCCCCGGGTGCCCCAAGAGACCCAGTACTTC
TRBV5-6	.	TRBJ2-3	14	.	CASSSSWGRDTQYF	TGTGCCAGCAGCTCCTCCTGGGGGCGGGATACGCAGTATTTT
TRBV7-9	.	TRBJ2-7	13	TRBD1	CASRWTGGDEQYF	TGTGCCAGCAGGTGGACAGGGGGCGACGAGCAGTACTTC
TRBV15	.	TRBJ2-1	15	TRBD2	CATSRGSGRYNEQFF	TGTGCCACCAGCAGAGGGAGCGGGAGATACAATGAGCAGTTCTTC
TRBV5-1	.	TRBJ1-3	17	.	CASSFDGVGYSGNTIYF	TGCGCCAGCAGCTTTGATGGTGTGGGTTACTCTGGAAACACCATATATTTT
TRBV18	.	TRBJ2-1	14	TRBD1	CASSPRDRYNEQFF	TGTGCCAGCTCACCCCGGGACAGGTACAATGAGCAGTTCTTC
TRBV19	.	TRBJ1-4	16	.	CASKGIPRTTNEKLFF	TGTGCCAGTAAGGGGATTCCGAGAACAACTAATGAAAAACTGTTTTTT
TRBV9	.	TRBJ2-3	13	.	CASSVGNTDTQYF	TGTGCCAGCAGCGTAGGGAACACAGATACGCAGTATTTT
TRBV19	.	TRBJ2-7	15	.	CASSIQGITTYEQYF	TGTGCCAGTAGTATACAGGGTATCACTACCTACGAGCAGTACTTC
TRBV9	.	TRBJ2-7	15	.	CASSPPQGFSYEQYF	TGTGCCAGCAGCCCCCCTCAGGGGTTCTCCTACGAGCAGTACTTC
TRBV7-2	few	TRBJ1-1	14	TRBD1	CASSLDRGYTEAFF	TGTGCCAGCAGCTTAGACAGGGGGTACACTGAAGCTTTCTTT
TRBV7-9	few	TRBJ1-1	14	TRBD1	CASSRTGGFDEAFF	TGTGCCAGCAGCCGGACAGGGGGCTTTGATGAAGCTTTCTTT
TRBV5-1	once	TRBJ1-4	15	TRBD1	CASSPAGTGYEKLFF	TGCGCCAGCAGCCCGGCCGGGACAGGGTATGAAAAACTGTTTTTT
TRBV7-2	.	TRBJ2-1	15	.	CASSLGNPNYNEQFF	TGTGCCAGCAGCTTAGGGAATCCCAACTACAATGAGCAGTTCTTC
TRBV11-2	.	TRBJ2-3	15	.	CASSSLYPGADTQYF	TGTGCCAGCAGCTCCCTATATCCGGGCGCAGATACGCAGTATTTT
TRBV9	.	TRBJ2-3	13	.	CASSRRTEDTQYF	TGTGCCAGCAGCAGACGGACGGAAGATACGCAGTATTTT
TRBV5-1	.	TRBJ1-1	17	TRBD1	CASAISQTGVGNTEAFF	TGCGCCAGCGCCATTTCCCAGACAGGGGTGGGGAACACTGAAGCTTTCTTT
TRBV28	.	TRBJ1-1	16	.	CASSPTSFSENTEAFF	TGTGCCAGCAGTCCGACAAGCTTTTCGGAGAACACTGAAGCTTTCTTT
TRBV11-2	.	TRBJ2-3	13	.	CASRTLRTDTQYF	TGTGCCAGCCGAACCTTAAGAACAGATACGCAGTATTTT
TRBV27	.	TRBJ2-7	15	TRBD2	CASGPRLAGVPEQYF	TGTGCCAGCGGCCCCCGACTAGCGGGAGTCCCCGAGCAGTACTTC
TRBV15	.	TRBJ1-1	13	.	CATSRDPQVRAFF	TGTGCCACCAGCAGAGACCCCCAGGTGCGAGCTTTCTTT
TRBV9	few	TRBJ1-1	12	.	CASSQPGGEAFF	TGTGCCAGCAGCCAACCGGGAGGAGAAGCTTTCTTT
TRBV5-4	once	TRBJ1-5	13	.	CASSLEGGEPQHF	TGTGCCAGCAGCTTAGAGGGCGGGGAGCCCCAGCATTTT
TRBV29-1	.	TRBJ1-5	14	.	CSVEVEGVGQPQHF	TGCAGCGTTGAAGTCGAGGGGGTAGGACAGCCCCAGCATTTT
TRBV28	.	TRBJ2-2	13	.	CASSFQNTGELFF	TGTGCCAGCAGTTTCCAGAACACCGGGGAGCTGTTTTTT
TRBV10-3	.	TRBJ2-1	15	.	CAISVLRDENNEQFF	TGTGCCATCAGTGTCCTACGGGACGAAAACAATGAGCAGTTCTTC
TRBV19	.	TRBJ2-1	14	TRBD1	CASSTGQGNNEQFF	TGTGCCAGTAGTACGGGACAGGGAAACAATGAGCAGTTCTTC
TRBV5-1	.	TRBJ2-7	14	.	CASRIAGEGYEQYF	TGCGCCAGCAGAATAGCAGGGGAAGGCTACGAGCAGTACTTC
TRBV6-4	.	TRBJ2-1	15	TRBD2	CASSGWASGSNEQFF	TGTGCCAGCAGTGGATGGGCTAGCGGGAGCAATGAGCAGTTCTTC
TRBV10-3	.	TRBJ1-1	12	TRBD1	CATGQGGTEAFF	TGTGCCACCGGACAGGGCGGGACTGAAGCTTTCTTT
TRBV30	.	TRBJ2-5	14	.	CAWRGAAPGAAQYF	TGTGCCTGGAGGGGGGCAGCGCCCGGCGCGGCCCAGTACTTC
TRBV6-1	.	TRBJ2-1	15	TRBD2	CASSVAAGIYNEQFF	TGTGCCAGCAGTGTTGCAGCGGGAATATACAATGAGCAGTTCTTC
TRBV2	.	TRBJ2-7	14	.	CASRGAPGGYEQYF	TGTGCCAGCAGGGGAGCCCCTGGTGGCTACGAGCAGTACTTC
TRBV2	.	TRBJ2-6	13	.	CASSLTEANVLTF	TGTGCCAGCAGTTTGACGGAGGCCAACGTCCTGACTTTC
TRBV5-1	.	TRBJ2-4	13	TRBD1	CASSSQGENIQYF	TGCGCCAGCAGCTCACAGGGGGAAAACATTCAGTACTTC
TRBV25-1	.	TRBJ1-2	15	.	CASSRGTDSRGGYTF	TGTGCCAGTTCTCGGGGAACGGACTCTAGGGGTGGCTACACCTTC
TRBV29-1	few	TRBJ1-1	13	TRBD1	CSADRDRNTEAFF	TGCAGCGCCGACAGGGACAGGAACACTGAAGCTTTCTTT
TRBV2	.	TRBJ1-5	15	.	CASSATANGNQPQHF	TGTGCCAGCAGCGCGACAGCTAATGGCAATCAGCCCCAGCATTTT
TRBV27	.	TRBJ2-3	15	.	CASSSPPSLSDTQYF	TGTGCCAGCAGTTCCCCTCCTTCGTTGTCAGATACGCAGTATTTT
TRBV6-1	.	TRBJ2-5	14	TRBD1	CASSTGQGQETQYF	TGTGCCAGCAGTACCGGACAGGGACAAGAGACCCAGTACTTC
TRBV27	.	TRBJ2-7	16	.	CASTLLPLIRENEQYF	TGTGCCAGCACCCTCCTCCCCCTGATCCGAGAGAACGAGCAGTACTTC
TRBV5-4	.	TRBJ1-6	17	.	CASSPGLMTPGNSPLHF	TGTGCCAGCAGCCCGGGCCTCATGACACCGGGGAATTCACCCCTCCACTTT
TRBV5-1	.	TRBJ2-2	13	.	CASRDKDTGELFF	TGCGCCAGCCGGGACAAAGACACCGGGGAGCTGTTTTTT
TRBV30	.	TRBJ2-1	13	.	CAWRSDSYNEQFF	TGTGCCTGGAGGTCGGACAGCTACAATGAGCAGTTCTTC